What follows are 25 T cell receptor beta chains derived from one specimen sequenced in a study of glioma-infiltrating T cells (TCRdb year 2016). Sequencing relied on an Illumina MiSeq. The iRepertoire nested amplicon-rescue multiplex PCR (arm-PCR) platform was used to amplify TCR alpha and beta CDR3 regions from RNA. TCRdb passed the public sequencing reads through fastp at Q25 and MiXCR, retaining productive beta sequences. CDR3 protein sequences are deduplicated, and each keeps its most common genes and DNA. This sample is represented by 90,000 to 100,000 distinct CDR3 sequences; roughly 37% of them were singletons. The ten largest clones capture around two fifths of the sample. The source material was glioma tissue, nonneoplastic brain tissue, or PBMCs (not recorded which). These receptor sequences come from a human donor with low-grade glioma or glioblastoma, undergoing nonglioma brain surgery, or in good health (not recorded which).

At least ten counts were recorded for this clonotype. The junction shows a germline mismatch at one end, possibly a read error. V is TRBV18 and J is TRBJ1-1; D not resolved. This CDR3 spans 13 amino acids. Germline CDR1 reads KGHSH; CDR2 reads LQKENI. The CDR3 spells CASSPPSNTEAFF. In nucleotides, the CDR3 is TGTGCCAGCTCGCCACCATCGAACACTGAAGCTTTCTTT.

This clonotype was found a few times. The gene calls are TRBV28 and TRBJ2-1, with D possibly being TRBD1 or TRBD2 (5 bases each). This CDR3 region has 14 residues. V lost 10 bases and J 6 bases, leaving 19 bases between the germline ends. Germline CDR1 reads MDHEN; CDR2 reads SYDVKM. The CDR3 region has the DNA TGTGCCACCGCCTGGGCAGGGAGAGGCAATGAGCAGTTCTTC. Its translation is CATAWAGRGNEQFF.

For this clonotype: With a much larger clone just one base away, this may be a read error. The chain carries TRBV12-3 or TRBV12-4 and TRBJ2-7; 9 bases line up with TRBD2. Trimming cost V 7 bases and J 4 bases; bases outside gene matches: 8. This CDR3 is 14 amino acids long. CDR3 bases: TGTGCCAGCAACCCTAGCGGGACAATGTACGAGCAGTACTTC. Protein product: CASNPSGTMYEQYF.

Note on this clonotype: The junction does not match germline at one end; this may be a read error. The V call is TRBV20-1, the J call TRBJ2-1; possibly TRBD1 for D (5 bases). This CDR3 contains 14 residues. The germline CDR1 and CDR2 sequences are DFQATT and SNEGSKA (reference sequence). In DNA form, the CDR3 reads TGCAGTGCTAGAGATCTAGTGGGGCACAATGAGCAGTCCTTC. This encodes CSARDLVGHNEQSF.

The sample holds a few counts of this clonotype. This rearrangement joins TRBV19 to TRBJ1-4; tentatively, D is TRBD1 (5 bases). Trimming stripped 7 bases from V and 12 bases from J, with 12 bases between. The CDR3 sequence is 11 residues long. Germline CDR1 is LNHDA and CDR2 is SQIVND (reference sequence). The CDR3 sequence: CASKQAEELFF. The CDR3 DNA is TGTGCCAGTAAACAGGCAGAAGAACTGTTTTTT.

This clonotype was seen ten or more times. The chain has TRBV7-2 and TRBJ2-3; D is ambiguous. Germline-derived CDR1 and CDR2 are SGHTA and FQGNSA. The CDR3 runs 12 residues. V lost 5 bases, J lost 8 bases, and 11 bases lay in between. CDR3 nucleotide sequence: TGTGCCAGCAGCCCGATGGTGGGTACGCAGTATTTT. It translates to CASSPMVGTQYF.

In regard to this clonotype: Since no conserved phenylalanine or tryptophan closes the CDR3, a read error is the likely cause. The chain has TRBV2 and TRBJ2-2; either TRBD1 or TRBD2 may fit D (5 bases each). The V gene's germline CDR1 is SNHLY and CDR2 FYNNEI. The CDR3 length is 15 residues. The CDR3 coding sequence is TGTGCCGGCAGTGAGGCAGGGACGTTGACCGGGGAGCTGTTTCTT. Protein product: CAGSEAGTLTGELFL.

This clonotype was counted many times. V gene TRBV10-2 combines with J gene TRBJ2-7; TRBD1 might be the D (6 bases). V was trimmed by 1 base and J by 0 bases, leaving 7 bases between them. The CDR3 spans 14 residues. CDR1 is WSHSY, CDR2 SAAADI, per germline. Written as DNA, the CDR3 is TGCGCCAGCAGTGAGTTAGGGGGCTCCTACGAGCAGTACTTC. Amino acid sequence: CASSELGGSYEQYF.

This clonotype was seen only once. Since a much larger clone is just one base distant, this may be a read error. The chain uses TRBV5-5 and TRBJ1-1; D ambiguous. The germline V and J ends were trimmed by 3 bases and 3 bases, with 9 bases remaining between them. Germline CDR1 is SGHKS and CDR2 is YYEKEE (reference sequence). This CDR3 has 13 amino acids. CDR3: CASSSGSYTEAFF. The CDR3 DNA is TGTGCCAGCAGCTCCGGGTCCTACACTGAAGCTTTCTTT.

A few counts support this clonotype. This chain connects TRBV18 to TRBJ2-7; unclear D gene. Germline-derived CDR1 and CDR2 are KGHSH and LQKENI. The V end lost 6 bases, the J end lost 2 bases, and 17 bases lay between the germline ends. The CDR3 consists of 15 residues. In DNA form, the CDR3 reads TGTGCCAGCTCGCTAGACAAACAACGGGCCTACGAGCAGTACTTC. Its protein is CASSLDKQRAYEQYF.

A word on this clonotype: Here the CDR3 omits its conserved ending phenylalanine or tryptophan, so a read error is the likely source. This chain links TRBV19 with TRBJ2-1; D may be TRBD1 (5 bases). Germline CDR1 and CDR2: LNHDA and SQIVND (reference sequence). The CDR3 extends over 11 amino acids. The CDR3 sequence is CATKQGNGQFL. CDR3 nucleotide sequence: TGTGCCACTAAGCAGGGAAATGGGCAGTTCCTC.

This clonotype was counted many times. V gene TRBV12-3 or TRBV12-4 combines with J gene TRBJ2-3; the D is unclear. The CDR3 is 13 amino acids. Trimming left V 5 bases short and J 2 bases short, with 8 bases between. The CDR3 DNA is TGTGCCAGCAGTACCCAGGCCACAGATACGCAGTATTTT. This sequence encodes CASSTQATDTQYF.

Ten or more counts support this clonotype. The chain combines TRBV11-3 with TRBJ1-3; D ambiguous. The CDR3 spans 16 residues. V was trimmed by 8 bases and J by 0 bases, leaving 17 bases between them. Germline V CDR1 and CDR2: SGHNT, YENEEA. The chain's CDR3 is CASDKGSKGSGNTIYF. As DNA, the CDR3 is TGTGCCAGCGATAAGGGAAGTAAAGGCTCTGGAAACACCATATATTTT. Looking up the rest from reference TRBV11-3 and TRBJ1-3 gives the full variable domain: EAGVVQSPRYKIIEKKQPVAFWCNPISGHNTLYWYLQNLGQGPELLIRYENEEAVDDSQLPKDRFSAERLKGVDSTLKIQPAELGDSAVYLCASDKGSKGSGNTIYFGEGSWLTVV.

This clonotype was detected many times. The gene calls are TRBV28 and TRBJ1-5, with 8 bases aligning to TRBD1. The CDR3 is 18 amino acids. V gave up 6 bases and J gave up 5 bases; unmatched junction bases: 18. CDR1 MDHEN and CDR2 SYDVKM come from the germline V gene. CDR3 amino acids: CASRKTGTGTYMDQPQHF. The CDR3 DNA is TGTGCCAGCAGGAAGACCGGGACAGGAACATATATGGATCAGCCCCAGCATTTT.

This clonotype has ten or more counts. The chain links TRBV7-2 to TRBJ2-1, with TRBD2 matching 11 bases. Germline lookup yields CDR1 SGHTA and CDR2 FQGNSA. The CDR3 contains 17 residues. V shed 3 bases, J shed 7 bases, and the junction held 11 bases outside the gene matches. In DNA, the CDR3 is TGTGCCAGCAGCTTTAGGACTAGCGGGCTACTTTGGAATGAGCAGTTCTTC. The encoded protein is CASSFRTSGLLWNEQFF. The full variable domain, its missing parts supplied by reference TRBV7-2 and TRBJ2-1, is GAGVSQSPSNKVTEKGKDVELRCDPISGHTALYWYRQSLGQGLEFLIYFQGNSAPDKSGLPSDRFSAERTGGSVSTLTIQRTQQEDSAVYLCASSFRTSGLLWNEQFFGPGTRLTVL.

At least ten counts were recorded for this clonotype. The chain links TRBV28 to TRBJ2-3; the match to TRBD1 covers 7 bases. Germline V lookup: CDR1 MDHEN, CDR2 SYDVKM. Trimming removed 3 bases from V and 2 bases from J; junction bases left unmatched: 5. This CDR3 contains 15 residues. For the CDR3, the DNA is TGTGCCAGCAGTTTTTCTAGGGGGCCCACAGATACGCAGTATTTT. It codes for CASSFSRGPTDTQYF.

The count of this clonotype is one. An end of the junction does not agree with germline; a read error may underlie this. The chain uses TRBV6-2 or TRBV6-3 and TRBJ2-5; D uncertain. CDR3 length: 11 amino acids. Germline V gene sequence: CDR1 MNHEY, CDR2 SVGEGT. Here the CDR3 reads CAISYLETQYF. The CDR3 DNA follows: TGTGCCATCAGTTATCTGGAGACCCAGTACTTC.

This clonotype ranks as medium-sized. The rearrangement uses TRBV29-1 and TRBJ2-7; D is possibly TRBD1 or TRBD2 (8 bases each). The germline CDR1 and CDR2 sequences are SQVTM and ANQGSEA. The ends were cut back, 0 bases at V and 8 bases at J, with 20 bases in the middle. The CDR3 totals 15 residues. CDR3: CSVEDSGTGQVQQYF. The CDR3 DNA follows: TGCAGCGTTGAAGATAGCGGGACAGGTCAAGTCCAGCAGTACTTC.

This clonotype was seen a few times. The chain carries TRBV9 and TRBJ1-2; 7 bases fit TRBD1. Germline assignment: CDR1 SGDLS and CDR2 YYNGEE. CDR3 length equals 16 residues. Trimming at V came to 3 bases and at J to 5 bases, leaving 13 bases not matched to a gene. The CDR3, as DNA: TGTGCCAGCAGCGCCCACAGGGGACCAGCCCTTTATGGCTACACCTTC. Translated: CASSAHRGPALYGYTF.

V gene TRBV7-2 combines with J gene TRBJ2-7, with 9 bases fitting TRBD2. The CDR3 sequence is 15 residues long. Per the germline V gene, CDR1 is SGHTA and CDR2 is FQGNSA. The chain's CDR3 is CACSLTREGRYEQYF. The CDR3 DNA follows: TGTGCTTGCAGCTTAACGCGGGAGGGCCGGTACGAGCAGTACTTC.

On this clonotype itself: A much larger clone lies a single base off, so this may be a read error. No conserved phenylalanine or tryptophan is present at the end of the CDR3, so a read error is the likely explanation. The CDR3 DNA follows: TGCGCCAGCCAAAGGGGGTCCGGGGAGCTGTTTCTT. This gives the protein CASQRGSGELFL. The chain carries TRBV5-1 and TRBJ2-2; possible D gene TRBD1, 6 bases. The CDR3 contains 12 residues. V gave up 7 bases and J gave up 6 bases, with 10 bases separating them. In germline, CDR1 is SGHRS, CDR2 YFSETQ.

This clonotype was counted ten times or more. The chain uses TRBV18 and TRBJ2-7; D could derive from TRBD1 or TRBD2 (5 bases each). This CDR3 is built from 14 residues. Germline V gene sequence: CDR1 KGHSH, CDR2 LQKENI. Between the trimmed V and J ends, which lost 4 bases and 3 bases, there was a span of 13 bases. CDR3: CASSLRDGNYEQYF. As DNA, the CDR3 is TGTGCCAGCTCACTCCGGGACGGAAACTACGAGCAGTACTTC.

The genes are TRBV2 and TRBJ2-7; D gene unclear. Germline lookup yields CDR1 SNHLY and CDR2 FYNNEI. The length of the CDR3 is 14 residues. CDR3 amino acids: CVSSSDTTADEQYF. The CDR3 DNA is TGTGTTAGCAGTTCTGACACTACCGCCGACGAGCAGTACTTC.

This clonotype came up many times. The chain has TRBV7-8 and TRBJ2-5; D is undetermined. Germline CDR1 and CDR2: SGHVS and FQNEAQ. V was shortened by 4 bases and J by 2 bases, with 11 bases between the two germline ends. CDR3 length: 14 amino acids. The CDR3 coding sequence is TGTGCCAGCAGCTCGTTACTGTATCAAGAGACCCAGTACTTC. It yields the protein CASSSLLYQETQYF. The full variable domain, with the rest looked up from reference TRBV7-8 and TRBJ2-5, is GAGVSQSPRYKVAKRGQDVALRCDPISGHVSLFWYQQALGQGPEFLTYFQNEAQLDKSGLPSDRFFAERPEGSVSTLKIQRTQQEDSAVYLCASSSLLYQETQYFGPGTRLLVL.

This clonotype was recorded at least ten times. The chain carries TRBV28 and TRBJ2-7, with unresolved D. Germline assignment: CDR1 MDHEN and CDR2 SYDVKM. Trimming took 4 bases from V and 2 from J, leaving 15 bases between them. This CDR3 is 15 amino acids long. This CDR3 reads CASSSIRVITYEQYF. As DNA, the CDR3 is TGTGCCAGCAGTTCAATACGGGTAATCACCTACGAGCAGTACTTC. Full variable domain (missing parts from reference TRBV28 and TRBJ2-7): DVKVTQSSRYLVKRTGEKVFLECVQDMDHENMFWYRQDPGLGLRLIYFSYDVKMKEKGDIPEGYSVSREKKERFSLILESASTNQTSMYLCASSSIRVITYEQYFGPGTRLTVT.